The clone carrying this T cell receptor beta chain was detected only a few times. The antigen remains undetermined. The trim removed 1 base at V and 2 bases at J, leaving 10 bases unmatched. Germline-derived CDR1 and CDR2 are DFQATT and SNEGSKA (reference sequence). CDR3 size: 18 residues. Template switching added a universal primer binding site, and final cDNA carried unique molecular identifiers. TCRdb re-called the 5' RACE reads through MiXCR, storing one row per CDR3 protein. This table has 200,000 to 300,000 distinct CDR3 sequences, roughly 13% appearing once. The sample originates from a study of identical twins. Study outcomes and limitations: Insertions were reduced in abundant cord blood beta clonotypes but not in memory repertoires. In zero-insertion analyses, partial confounding could arise from invariant MAIT and iNKT cells. Twin pairs had excess sharing that was weaker in beta out-of-frame sequences.

The sample also formed part of further work on yellow fever vaccine responses in identical twins.

The rearrangement links TRBV20-1 to TRBJ2-1; 11 nucleotides match TRBD2. Specimen: memory (CD45RO+) T cells sorted from blood. This clonotype originated in a woman younger than 30 in good health. CDR3 in DNA: TGCAGTGCTAGAGGTCCACTAGCGGGGGATTTCACCTACAATGAGCAGTTCTTC. Its protein is CSARGPLAGDFTYNEQFF.